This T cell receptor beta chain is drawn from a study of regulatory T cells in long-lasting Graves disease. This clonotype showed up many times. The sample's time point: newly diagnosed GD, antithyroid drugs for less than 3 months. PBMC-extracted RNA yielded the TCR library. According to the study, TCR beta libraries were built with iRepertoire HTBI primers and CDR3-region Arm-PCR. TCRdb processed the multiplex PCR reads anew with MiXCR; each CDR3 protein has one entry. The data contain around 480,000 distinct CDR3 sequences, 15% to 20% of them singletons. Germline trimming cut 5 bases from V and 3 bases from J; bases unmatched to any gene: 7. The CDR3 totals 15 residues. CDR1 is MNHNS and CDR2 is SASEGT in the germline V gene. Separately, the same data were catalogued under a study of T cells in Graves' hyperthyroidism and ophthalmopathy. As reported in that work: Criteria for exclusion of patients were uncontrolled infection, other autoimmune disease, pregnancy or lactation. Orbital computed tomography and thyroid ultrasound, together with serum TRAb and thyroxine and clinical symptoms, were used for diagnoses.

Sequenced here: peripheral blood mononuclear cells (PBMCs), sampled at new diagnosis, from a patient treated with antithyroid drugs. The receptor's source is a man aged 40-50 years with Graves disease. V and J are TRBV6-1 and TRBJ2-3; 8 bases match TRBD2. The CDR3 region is CASSQSGSVTDTQYF. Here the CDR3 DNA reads TGTGCCAGCAGTCAAAGCGGGAGCGTGACAGATACGCAGTATTTT.